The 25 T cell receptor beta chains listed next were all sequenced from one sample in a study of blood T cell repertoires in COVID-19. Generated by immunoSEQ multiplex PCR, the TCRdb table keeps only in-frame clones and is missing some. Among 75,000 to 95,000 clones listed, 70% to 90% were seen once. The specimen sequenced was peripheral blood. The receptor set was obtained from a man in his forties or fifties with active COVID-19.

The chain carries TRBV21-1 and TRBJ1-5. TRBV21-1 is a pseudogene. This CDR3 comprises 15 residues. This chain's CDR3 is CASSKGERGSQPQHF. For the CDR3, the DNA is TGTGCCAGCAGCAAAGGGGAGCGGGGAAGTCAGCCCCAGCATTTT.

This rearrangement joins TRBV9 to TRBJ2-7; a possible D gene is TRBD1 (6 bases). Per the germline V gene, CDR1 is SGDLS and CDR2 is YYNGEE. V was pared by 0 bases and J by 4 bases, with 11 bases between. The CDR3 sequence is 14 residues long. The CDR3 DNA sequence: TGTGCCAGCAGCGTAGATCCGAGGGGGTACGAGCAGTACTTC. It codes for CASSVDPRGYEQYF. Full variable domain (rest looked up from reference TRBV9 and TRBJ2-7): DSGVTQTPKHLITATGQRVTLRCSPRSGDLSVYWYQQSLDQGLQFLIQYYNGEERAKGNILERFSAQQFPDLHSELNLSSLELGDSALYFCASSVDPRGYEQYFGPGTRLTVT.

For the CDR3, the DNA is TGTGCCAGCAGCTTCGGGGGGCAGCGCACCGGGGAGCTGTTTTTT. Protein product: CASSFGGQRTGELFF. This sequence joins TRBV5-4 and TRBJ2-2; D is possibly TRBD2 (7 bases). The CDR3 runs to 15 residues. Germline assignment: CDR1 SGHNT and CDR2 YYREEE (reference sequence). V lost 2 bases and J 4 bases, leaving 12 bases between the germline ends.

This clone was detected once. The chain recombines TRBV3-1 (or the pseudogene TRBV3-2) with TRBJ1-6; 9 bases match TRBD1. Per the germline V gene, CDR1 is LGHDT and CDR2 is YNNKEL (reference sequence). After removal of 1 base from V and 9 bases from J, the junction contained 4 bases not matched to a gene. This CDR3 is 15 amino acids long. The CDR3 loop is CASSQAGTGRSPLHF. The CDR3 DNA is TGTGCCAGCAGCCAAGCCGGGACAGGGCGTTCACCCCTCCACTTT.

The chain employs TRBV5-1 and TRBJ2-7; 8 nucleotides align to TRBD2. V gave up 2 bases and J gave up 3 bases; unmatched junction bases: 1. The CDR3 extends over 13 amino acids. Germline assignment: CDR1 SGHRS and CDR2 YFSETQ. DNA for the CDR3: TGCGCCAGCAGCTTACGGGGGGGCTACGAGCAGTACTTC. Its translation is CASSLRGGYEQYF. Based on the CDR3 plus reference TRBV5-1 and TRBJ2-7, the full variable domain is KAGVTQTPRYLIKTRGQQVTLSCSPISGHRSVSWYQQTPGQGLQFLFEYFSETQRNKGNFPGRFSGRQFSNSRSEMNVSTLELGDSALYLCASSLRGGYEQYFGPGTRLTVT.

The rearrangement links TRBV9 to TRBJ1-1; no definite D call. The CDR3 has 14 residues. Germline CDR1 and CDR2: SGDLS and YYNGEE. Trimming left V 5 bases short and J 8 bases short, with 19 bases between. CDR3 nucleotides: TGTGCCAGCAGTATTAGTCCACTCCGGGAAGAAGCTTTCTTT. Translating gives CASSISPLREEAFF.

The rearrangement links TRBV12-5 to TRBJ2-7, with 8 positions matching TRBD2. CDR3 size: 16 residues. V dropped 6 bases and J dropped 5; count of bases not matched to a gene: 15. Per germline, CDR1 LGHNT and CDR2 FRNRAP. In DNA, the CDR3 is TGTGCTAGTGGCCGGACCCACGGGGGGGCGTCCGACGAGCAGTACTTC. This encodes CASGRTHGGASDEQYF.

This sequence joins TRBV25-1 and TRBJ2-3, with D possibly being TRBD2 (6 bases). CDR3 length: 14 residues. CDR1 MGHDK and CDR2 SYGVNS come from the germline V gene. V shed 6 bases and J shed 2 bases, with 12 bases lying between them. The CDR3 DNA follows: TGTGCCAGCAGGGGAGGAATTATCACAGATACGCAGTATTTT. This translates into CASRGGIITDTQYF. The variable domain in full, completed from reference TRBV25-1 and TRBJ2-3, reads EADIYQTPRYLVIGTGKKITLECSQTMGHDKMYWYQQDPGMELHLIHYSYGVNSTEKGDLSSESTVSRIRTEHFPLTLESARPSHTSQYLCASRGGIITDTQYFGPGTRLTVL.

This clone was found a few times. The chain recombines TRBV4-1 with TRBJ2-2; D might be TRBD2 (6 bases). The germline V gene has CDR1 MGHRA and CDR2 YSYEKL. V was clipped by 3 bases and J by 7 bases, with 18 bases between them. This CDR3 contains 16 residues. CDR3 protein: CASSQGLPRSGGELFF. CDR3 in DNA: TGCGCCAGCAGCCAGGGACTGCCCCGATCGGGCGGGGAGCTGTTTTTT.

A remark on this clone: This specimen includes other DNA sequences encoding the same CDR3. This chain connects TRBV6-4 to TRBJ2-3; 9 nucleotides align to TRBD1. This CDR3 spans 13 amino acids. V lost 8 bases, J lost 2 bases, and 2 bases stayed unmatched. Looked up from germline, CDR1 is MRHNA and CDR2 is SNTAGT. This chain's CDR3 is CASGTGHTDTQYF. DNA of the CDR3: TGTGCCAGCGGGACAGGGCACACAGATACGCAGTATTTT.

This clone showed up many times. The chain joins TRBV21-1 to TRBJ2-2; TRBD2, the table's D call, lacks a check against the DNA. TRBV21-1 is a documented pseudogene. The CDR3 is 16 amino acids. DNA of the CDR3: TGTGCCAGCAGCATTTATGCTAGCGGGAACACCGGGGAGCTGTTTTTT. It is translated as CASSIYASGNTGELFF.

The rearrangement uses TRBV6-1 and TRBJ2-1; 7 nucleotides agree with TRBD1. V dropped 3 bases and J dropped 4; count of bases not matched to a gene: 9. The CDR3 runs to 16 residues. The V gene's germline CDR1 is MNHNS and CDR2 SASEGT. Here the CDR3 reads CASSERDRVMYNEQFF. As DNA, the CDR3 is TGTGCCAGCAGTGAGCGAGACAGGGTTATGTACAATGAGCAGTTCTTC.

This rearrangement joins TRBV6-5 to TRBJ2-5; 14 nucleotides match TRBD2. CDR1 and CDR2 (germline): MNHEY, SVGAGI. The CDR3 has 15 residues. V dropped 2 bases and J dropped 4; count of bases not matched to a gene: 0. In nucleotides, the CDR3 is TGTGCCAGCAGTTACGGACTAGCGGGGGGAGAGACCCAGTACTTC. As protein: CASSYGLAGGETQYF.

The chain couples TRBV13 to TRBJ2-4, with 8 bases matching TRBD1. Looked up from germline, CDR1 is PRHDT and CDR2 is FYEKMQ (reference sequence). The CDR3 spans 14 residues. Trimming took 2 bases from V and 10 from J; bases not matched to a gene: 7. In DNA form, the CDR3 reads TGTGCCAGCAGCTTAATCGGGACAGGAGGGATTCAGTACTTC. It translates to CASSLIGTGGIQYF.

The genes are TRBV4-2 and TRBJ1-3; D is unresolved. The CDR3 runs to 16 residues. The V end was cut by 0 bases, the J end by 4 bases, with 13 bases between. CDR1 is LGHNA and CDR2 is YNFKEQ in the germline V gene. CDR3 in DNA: TGTGCCAGCAGCCAAGACGGCAGTTCGCGGGGAAACACCATATATTTT. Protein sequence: CASSQDGSSRGNTIYF.

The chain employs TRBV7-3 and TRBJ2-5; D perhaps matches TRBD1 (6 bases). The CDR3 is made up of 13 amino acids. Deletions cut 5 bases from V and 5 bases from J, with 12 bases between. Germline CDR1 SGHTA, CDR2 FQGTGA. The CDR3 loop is CASSRTVGETQYF. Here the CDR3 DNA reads TGTGCCAGCAGCAGGACAGTTGGGGAGACCCAGTACTTC.

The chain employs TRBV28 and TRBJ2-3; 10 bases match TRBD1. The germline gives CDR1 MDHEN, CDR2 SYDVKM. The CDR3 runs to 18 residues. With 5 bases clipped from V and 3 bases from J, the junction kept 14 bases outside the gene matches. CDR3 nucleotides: TGTGCCAGCAGTCCCAGGATCGGGACAGGGGTTCATACAGATACGCAGTATTTT. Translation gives CASSPRIGTGVHTDTQYF.

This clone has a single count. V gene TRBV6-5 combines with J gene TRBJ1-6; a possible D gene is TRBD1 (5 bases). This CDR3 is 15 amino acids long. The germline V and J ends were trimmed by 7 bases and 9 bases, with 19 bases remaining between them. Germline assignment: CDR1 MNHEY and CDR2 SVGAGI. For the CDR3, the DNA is TGTGCCAGCACCCAGCGGCTGACGGGGGGTTCACCCCTCCACTTT. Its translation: CASTQRLTGGSPLHF.

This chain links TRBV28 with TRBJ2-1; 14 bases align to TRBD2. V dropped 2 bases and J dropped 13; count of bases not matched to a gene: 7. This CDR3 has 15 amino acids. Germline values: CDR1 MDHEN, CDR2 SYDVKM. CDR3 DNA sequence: TGTGCCAGCAGTTTAACCCCCGGGACTAGCGGGAGACAGTTCTTC. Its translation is CASSLTPGTSGRQFF.

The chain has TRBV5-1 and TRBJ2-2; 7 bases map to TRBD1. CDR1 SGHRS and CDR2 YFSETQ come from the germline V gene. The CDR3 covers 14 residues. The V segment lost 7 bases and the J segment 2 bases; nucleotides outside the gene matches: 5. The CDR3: CASAEGGNTGELFF. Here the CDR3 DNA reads TGCGCCAGCGCAGAAGGGGGCAACACCGGGGAGCTGTTTTTT.

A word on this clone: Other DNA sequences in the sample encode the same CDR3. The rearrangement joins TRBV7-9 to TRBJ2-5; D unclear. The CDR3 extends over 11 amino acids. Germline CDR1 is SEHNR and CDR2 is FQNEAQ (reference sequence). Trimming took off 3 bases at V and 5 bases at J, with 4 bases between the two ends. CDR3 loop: CASSFSETQYF. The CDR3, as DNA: TGTGCCAGCAGCTTTTCGGAGACCCAGTACTTC.

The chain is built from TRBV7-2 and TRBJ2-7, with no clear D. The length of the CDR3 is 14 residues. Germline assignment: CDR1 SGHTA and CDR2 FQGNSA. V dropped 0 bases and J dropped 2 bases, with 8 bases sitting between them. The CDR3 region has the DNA TGTGCCAGCAGCTTAGCGGGCACCCCCTACGAGCAGTACTTC. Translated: CASSLAGTPYEQYF.

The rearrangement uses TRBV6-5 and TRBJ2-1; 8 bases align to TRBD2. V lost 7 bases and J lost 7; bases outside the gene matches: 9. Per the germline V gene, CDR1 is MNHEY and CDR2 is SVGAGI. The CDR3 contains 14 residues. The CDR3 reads CASIRSGSWNEQFF. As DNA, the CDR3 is TGTGCCAGCATCCGGAGCGGGAGTTGGAATGAGCAGTTCTTC.

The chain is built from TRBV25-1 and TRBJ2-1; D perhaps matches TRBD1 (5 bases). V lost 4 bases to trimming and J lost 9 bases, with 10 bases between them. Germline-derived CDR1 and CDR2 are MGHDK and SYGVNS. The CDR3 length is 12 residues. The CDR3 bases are TGTGCCAGCAGTGGGCGACAGACTGAGCAGTTCTTC. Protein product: CASSGRQTEQFF.

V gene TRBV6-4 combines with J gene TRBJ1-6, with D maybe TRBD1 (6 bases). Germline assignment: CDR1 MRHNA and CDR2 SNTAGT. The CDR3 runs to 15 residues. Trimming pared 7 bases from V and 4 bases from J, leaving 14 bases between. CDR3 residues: CASITGKIYNSPLHF. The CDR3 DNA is TGTGCCAGCATTACAGGGAAAATTTATAATTCACCCCTCCACTTT.